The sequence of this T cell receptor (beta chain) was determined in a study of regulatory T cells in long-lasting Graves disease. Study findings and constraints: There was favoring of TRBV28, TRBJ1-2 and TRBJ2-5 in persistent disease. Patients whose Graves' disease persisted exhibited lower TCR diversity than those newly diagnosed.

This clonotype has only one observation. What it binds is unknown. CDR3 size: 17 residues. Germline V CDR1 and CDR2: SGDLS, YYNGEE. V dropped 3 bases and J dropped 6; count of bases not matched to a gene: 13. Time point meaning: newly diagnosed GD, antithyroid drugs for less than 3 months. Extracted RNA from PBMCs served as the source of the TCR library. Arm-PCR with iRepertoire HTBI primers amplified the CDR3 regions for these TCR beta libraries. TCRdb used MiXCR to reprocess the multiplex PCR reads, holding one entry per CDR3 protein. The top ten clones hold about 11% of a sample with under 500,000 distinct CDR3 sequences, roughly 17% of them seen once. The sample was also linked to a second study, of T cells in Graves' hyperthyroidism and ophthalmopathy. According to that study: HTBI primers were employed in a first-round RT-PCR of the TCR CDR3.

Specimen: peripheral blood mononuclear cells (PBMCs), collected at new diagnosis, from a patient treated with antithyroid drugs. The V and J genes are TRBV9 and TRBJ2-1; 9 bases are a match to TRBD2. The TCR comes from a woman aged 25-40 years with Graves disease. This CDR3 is CASSASLSGRGANEQFF. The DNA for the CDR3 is TGTGCCAGCAGCGCTTCGCTTAGCGGGAGAGGGGCCAATGAGCAGTTCTTC.